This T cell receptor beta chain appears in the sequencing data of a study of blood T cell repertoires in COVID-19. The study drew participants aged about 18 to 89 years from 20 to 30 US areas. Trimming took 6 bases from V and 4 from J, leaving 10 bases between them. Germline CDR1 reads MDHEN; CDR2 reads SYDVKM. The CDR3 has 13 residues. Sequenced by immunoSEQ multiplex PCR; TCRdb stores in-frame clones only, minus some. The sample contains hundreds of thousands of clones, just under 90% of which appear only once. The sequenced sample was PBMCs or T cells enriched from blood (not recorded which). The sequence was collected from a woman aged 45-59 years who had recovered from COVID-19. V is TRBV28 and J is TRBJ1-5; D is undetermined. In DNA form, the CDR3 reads TGTGCCAGCAGAGGCTCCGGGAATCAGCCCCAGCATTTT. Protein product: CASRGSGNQPQHF.